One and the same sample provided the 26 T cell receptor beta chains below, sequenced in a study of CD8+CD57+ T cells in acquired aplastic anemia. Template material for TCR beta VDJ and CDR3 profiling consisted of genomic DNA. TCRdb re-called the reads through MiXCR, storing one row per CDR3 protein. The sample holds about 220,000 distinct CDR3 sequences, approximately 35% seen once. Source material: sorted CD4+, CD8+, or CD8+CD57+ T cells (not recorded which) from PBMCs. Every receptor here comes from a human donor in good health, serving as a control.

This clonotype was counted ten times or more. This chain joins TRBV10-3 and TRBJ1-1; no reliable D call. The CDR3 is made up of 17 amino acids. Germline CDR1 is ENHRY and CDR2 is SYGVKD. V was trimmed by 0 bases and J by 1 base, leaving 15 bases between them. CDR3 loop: CAISESSLGQPNTEAFF. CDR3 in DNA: TGTGCCATCAGTGAGTCGAGTTTGGGTCAGCCGAACACTGAAGCTTTCTTT.

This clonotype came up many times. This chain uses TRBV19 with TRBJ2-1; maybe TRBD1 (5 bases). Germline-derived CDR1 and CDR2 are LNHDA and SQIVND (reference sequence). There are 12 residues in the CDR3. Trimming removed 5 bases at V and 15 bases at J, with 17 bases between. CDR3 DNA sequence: TGTGCCAGTAGTCTAGTCCAGGGAAATACGTTCTTC. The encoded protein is CASSLVQGNTFF.

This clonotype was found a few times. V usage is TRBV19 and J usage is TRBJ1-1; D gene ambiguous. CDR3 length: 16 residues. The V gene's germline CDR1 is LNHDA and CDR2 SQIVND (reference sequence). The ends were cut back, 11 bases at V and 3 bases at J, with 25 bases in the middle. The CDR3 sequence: CAWSSKAAPLDTEAFF. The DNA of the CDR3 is TGTGCCTGGAGTTCGAAGGCAGCTCCCCTGGACACTGAAGCTTTCTTT.

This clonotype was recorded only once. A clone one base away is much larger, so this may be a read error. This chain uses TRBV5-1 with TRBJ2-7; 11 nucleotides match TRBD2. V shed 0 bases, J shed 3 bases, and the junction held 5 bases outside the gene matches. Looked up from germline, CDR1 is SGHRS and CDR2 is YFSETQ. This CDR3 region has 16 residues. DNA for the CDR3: TGCGCCAGCAGCTTGGCGCCGGGACTAGCGGTCTACGAGCAGTACTTC. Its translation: CASSLAPGLAVYEQYF.

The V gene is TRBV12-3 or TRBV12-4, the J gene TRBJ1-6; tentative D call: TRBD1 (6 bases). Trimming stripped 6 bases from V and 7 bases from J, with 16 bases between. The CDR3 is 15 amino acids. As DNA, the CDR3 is TGTGCCAGCAGGCTGTTAGCAGGGGAGAATTCACCCCTCCACTTT. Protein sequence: CASRLLAGENSPLHF.

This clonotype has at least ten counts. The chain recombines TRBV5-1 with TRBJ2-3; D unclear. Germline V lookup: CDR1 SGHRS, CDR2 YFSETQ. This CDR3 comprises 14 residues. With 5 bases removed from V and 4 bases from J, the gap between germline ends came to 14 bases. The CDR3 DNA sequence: TGCGCCAGCAGGGTAAGGTTTGGAGCAGATACGCAGTATTTT. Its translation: CASRVRFGADTQYF.

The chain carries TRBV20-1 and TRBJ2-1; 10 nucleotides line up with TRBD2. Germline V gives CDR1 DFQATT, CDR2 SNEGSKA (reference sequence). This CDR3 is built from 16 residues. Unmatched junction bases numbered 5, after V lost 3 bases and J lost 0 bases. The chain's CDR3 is CSARASGGFSYNEQFF. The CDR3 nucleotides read TGCAGTGCTAGGGCTAGCGGGGGTTTCTCCTACAATGAGCAGTTCTTC.

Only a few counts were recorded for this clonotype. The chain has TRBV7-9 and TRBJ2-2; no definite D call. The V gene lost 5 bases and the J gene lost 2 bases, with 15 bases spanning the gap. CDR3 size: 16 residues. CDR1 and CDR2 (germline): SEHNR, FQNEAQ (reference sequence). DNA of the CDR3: TGTGCCAGCAGCCCAGCTAAACGACTTAACACCGGGGAGCTGTTTTTT. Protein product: CASSPAKRLNTGELFF.

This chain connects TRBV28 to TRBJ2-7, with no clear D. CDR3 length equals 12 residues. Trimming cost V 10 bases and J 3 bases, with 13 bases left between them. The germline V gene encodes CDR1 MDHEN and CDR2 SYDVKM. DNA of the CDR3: TGTGCCATCACGCAGGCAAACTACGAGCAGTACTTC. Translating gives CAITQANYEQYF.

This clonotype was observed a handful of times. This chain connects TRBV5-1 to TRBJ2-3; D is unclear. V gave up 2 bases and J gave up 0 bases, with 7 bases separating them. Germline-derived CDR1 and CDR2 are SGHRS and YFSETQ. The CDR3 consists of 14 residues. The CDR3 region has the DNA TGCGCCAGCAGCTTTTCCGCGAGCACAGATACGCAGTATTTT. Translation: CASSFSASTDTQYF. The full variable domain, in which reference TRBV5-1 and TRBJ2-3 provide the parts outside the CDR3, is KAGVTQTPRYLIKTRGQQVTLSCSPISGHRSVSWYQQTPGQGLQFLFEYFSETQRNKGNFPGRFSGRQFSNSRSEMNVSTLELGDSALYLCASSFSASTDTQYFGPGTRLTVL.

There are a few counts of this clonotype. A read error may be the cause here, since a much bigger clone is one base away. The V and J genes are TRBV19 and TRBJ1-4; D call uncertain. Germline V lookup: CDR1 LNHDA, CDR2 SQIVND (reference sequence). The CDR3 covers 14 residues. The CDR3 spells CASSITLTNEELFF. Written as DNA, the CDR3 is TGTGCCAGTAGTATCACCCTCACTAATGAAGAACTGTTTTTT. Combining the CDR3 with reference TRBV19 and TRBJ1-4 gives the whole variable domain DGGITQSPKYLFRKEGQNVTLSCEQNLNHDAMYWYRQDPGQGLRLIYYSQIVNDFQKGDIAEGYSVSREKKESFPLTVTSAQKNPTAFYLCASSITLTNEELFFGSGTQLSVL.

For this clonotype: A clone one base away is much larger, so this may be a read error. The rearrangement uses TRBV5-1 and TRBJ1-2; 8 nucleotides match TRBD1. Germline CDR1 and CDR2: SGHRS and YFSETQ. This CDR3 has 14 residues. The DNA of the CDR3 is TGCGCCAGCGGCTTGTGGCAGGGGGCGCATGGCTACACCTTC. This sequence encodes CASGLWQGAHGYTF.

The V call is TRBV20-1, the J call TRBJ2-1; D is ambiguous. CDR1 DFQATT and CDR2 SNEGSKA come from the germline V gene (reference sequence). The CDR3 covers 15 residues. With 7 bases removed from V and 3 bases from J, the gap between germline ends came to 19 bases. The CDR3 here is CSGQKRVENYNEQFF. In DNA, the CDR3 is TGCAGTGGCCAAAAGCGTGTAGAGAACTACAATGAGCAGTTCTTC.

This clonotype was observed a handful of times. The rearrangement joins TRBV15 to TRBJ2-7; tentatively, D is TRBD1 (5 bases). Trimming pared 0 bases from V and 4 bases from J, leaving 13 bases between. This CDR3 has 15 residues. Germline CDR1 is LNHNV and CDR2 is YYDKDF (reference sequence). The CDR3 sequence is CATSREPGSAYEQYF. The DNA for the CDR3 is TGTGCCACCAGCAGAGAACCAGGGTCAGCTTACGAGCAGTACTTC.

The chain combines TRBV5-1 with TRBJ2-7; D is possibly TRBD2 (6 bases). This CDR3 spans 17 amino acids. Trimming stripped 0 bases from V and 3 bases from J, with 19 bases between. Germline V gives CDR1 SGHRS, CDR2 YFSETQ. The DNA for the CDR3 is TGCGCCAGCAGCTTGGTGTATCGGAGGGGCAGAAACTACGAGCAGTACTTC. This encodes CASSLVYRRGRNYEQYF.

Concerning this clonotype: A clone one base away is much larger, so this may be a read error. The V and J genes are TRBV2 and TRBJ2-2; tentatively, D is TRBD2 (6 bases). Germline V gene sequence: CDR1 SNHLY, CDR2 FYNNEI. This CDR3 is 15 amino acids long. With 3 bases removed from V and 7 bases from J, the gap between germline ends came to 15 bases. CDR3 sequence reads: CASSENRGLNGELFF. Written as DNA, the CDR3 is TGTGCCAGCAGTGAGAATAGGGGACTTAACGGGGAGCTGTTTTTT.

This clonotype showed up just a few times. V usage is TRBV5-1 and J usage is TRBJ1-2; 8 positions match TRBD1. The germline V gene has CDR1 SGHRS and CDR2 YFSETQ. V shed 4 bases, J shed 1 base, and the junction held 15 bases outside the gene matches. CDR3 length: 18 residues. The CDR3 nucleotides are TGCGCCAGCAGCCAGGATTGGCAGGGGGCGAAGAATAACTATGGCTACACCTTC. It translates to CASSQDWQGAKNNYGYTF.

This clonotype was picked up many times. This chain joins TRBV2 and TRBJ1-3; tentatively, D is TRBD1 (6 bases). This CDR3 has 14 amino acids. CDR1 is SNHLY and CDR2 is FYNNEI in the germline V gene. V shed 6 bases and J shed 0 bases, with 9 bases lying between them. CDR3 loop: CASSETGSGNTIYF. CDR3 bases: TGTGCCAGCAGCGAGACAGGCTCTGGAAACACCATATATTTT.

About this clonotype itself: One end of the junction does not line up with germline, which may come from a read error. DNA of the CDR3: TGTGCCGGCAGCTTACTAGCGGGGGGCGATTACGAGCAGTACTTC. Its translation is CAGSLLAGGDYEQYF. V is TRBV11-2 and J is TRBJ2-7, with TRBD2 matching 12 bases. Germline V gives CDR1 SGHAT, CDR2 FQNNGV. There are 15 residues in the CDR3.

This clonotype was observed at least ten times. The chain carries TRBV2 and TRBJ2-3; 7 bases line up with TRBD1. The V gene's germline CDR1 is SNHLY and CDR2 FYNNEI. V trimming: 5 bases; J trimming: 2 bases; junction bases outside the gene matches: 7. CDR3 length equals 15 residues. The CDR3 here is CASSWDSPHTDTQYF. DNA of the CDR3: TGTGCCAGCAGTTGGGACAGCCCTCACACAGATACGCAGTATTTT.

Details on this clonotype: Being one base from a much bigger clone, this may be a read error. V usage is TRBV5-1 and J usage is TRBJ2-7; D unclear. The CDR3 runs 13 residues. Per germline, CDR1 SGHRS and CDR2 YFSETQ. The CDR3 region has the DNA TGCGCCAGCAGCTTGGGTAGCCAGGTCGAGCGGTACTTC. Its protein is CASSLGSQVERYF.

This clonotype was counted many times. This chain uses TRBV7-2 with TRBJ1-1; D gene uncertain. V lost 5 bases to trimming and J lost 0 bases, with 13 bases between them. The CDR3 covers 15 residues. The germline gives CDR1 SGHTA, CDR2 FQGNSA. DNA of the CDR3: TGTGCCAGCAGCCCACGAAGGATGATGAACACTGAAGCTTTCTTT. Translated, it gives CASSPRRMMNTEAFF.

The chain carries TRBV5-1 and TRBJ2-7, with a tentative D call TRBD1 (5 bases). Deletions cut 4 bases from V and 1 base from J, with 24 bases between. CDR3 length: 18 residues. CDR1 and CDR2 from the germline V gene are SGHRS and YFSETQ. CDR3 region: CASSPKGLQGESSYEQYF. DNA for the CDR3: TGCGCCAGCAGCCCTAAGGGGCTGCAGGGCGAATCATCCTACGAGCAGTACTTC. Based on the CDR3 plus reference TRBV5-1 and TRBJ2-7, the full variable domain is KAGVTQTPRYLIKTRGQQVTLSCSPISGHRSVSWYQQTPGQGLQFLFEYFSETQRNKGNFPGRFSGRQFSNSRSEMNVSTLELGDSALYLCASSPKGLQGESSYEQYFGPGTRLTVT.

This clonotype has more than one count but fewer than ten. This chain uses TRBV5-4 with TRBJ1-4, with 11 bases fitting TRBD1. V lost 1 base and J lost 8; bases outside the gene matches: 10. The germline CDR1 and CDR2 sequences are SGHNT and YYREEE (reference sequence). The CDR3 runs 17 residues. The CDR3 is CASSLKPDRGLGEKLFF. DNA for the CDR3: TGTGCCAGCAGCTTGAAACCGGACAGGGGGCTTGGGGAAAAACTGTTTTTT.

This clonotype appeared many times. CDR3 loop: CASSLDPGGYTF. The DNA for the CDR3 is TGTGCCAGCAGCTTAGATCCAGGTGGCTACACCTTC. The V and J genes are TRBV7-2 and TRBJ1-2; D call uncertain. Germline V gene sequence: CDR1 SGHTA, CDR2 FQGNSA. The V end lost 1 base, the J end lost 7 bases, and 7 bases lay between the germline ends. The CDR3 runs 12 residues.

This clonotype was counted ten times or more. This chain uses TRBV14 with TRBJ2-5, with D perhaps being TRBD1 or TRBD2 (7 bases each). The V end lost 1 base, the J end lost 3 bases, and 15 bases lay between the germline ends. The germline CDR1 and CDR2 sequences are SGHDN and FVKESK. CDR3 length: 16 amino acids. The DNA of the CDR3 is TGTGCCAGCAGCCAAGCCAGGGGGAGGGGAGAAGAGACCCAGTACTTC. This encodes CASSQARGRGEETQYF.